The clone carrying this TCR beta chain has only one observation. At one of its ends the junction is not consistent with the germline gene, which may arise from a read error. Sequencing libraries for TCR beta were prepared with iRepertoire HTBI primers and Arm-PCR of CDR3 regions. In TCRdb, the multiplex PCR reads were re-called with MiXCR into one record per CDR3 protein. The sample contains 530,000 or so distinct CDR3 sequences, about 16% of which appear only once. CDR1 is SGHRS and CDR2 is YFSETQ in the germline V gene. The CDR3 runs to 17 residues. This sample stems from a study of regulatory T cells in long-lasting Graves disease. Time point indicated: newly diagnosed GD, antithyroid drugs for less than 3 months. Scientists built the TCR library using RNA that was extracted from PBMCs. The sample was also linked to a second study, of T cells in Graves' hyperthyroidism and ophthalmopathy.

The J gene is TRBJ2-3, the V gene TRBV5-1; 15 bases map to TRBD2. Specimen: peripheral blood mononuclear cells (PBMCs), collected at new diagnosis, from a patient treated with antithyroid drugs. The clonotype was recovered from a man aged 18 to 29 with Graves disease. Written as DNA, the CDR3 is TGTGCCAGCAGCCATGGACTAGCGGGAGGGCTGACAGATACGCAGTATTTT. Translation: CASSHGLAGGLTDTQYF.